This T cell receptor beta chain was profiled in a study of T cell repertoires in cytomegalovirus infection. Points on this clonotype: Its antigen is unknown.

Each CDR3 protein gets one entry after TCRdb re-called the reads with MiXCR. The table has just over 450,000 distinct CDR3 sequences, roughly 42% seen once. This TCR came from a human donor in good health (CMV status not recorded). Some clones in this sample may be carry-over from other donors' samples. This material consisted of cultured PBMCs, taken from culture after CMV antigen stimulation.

The CDR3 bases are TGTGCCAGTAGCCGGATGGGCAATCAGCCCCAGCATTTT. Its protein is CASSRMGNQPQHF. V gene TRBV19 combines with J gene TRBJ1-5, with D unresolved. The length of the CDR3 is 13 residues. Per germline, CDR1 LNHDA and CDR2 SQIVND (reference sequence). V was trimmed by 6 bases and J by 2 bases, leaving 8 bases between them.